This T cell receptor (beta chain) came from a study of Ad26.COV2.S vaccination and SARS-CoV-2 variants. Study at large: The COV1001 Ad26.COV2.S trial arm included the donor. Broader study findings: CD8+ and CD4+ T cells specific for spike reportedly responded with substantial breadth after vaccination.

Notes on this clone: Antigen unknown.

Deletions cut 3 bases from V and 4 bases from J, with 17 bases between. Germline V gene data show CDR1 as LNHDA and CDR2 as SQIVND (reference sequence). The CDR3 consists of 16 residues. The table came from immunoSEQ multiplex PCR; TCRdb's copy has only in-frame clones and leaves some out. The sample includes 360,000 or so clones, around 86% seen only once; the top ten take roughly 3.1%. Documented treatment: roughly 18 received Ad26.COV2.S at low or high dose, single or two shots; about 5 received placebo; per-sample allocation not given. Sampling was performed 63 days after the first vaccine or placebo injection. At a Boston site, the person donating was an adult of 18-55 years.

This receptor was obtained from a person between 18 and 60 years old who received the Ad26.COV2.S COVID-19 vaccine or a placebo. The chain has TRBV19 and TRBJ2-3; D perhaps matches TRBD1 (5 bases). The source was peripheral blood, collected in a trial of Ad26.COV2.S vaccine versus placebo. The CDR3 DNA is TGTGCCAGTAGTATCGACTTTCAGGGATTCGCAGATACGCAGTATTTT. Translating it yields CASSIDFQGFADTQYF.